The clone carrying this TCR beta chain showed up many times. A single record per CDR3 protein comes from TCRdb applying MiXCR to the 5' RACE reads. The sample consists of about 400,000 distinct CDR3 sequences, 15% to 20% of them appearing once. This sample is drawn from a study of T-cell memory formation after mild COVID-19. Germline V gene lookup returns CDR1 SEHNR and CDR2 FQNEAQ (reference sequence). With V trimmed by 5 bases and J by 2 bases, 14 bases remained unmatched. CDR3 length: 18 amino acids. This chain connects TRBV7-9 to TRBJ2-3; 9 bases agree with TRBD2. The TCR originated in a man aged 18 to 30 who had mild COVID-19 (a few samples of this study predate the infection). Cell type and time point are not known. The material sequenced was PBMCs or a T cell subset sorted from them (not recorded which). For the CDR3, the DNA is TGTGCCAGCAGCCCTAGTTTAGCGGGGGACGGGATCACAGATACGCAGTATTTT. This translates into CASSPSLAGDGITDTQYF.